This T cell receptor (beta chain) was profiled in a study of cytomegalovirus exposure and HLA in healthy donors. General study findings and limits: It was reportedly the case that the classifier diagnosed cytomegalovirus status with high specificity and sensitivity. In an earlier analysis, about 87% or about 30%: the productive usage of most TCR beta V segments.

60 Vbeta and 13 Jbeta primers were used in PCR. Profiled with immunoSEQ multiplex PCR; TCRdb holds only in-frame clones, not every one. Among 150,000 to 200,000 clones listed, around 79% were seen once. With V trimmed by 5 bases and J by 4 bases, 14 bases remained unmatched. Per the germline V gene, CDR1 is MNHEY and CDR2 is SMNVEV (reference sequence). This CDR3 spans 18 amino acids. As regards this clone: Its antigen is not identified.

The chain is built from TRBV27 and TRBJ1-1; 12 positions match TRBD1. This TCR came from a middle-aged woman in good health and CMV-seropositive. Sequenced: PBMCs. Written as DNA, the CDR3 is TGTGCCAGCAGTACATCGGGACAGGGGGCTCGATCGGGCACTGAAGCTTTCTTT. Its protein product is CASSTSGQGARSGTEAFF.